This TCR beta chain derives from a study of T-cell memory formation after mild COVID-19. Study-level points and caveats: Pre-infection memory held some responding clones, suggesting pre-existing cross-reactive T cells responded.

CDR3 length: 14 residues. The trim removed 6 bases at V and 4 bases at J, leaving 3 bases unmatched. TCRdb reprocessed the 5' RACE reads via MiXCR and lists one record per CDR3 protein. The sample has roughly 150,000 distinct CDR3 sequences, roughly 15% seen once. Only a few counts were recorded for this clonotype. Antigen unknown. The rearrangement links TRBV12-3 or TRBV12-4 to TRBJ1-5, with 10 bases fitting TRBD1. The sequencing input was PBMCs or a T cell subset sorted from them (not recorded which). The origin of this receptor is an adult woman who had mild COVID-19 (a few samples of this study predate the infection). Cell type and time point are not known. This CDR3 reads CASRGGQGNQPQHF. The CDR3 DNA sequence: TGTGCCAGCAGGGGGGGACAGGGGAATCAGCCCCAGCATTTT.